The clone carrying this T cell receptor (beta chain) was detected once. Its cognate antigen is unknown. The V gene's germline CDR1 is LNHDA and CDR2 SQIVND (reference sequence). V lost 7 bases, J lost 7 bases, and 17 bases lay in between. This CDR3 spans 14 amino acids. The data were taken from a study of T cell responses to AZD1222 COVID-19 vaccine. Findings of the study overall: Most donors were white British, females outnumbered males, and clonal diversity was possibly underestimated.

The assay was immunoSEQ multiplex PCR, and TCRdb's table has in-frame clones only and misses some. The sample holds 78,000 or so clones; roughly 88% are singletons and the top ten take 20%. The chain recombines TRBV19 with TRBJ1-5, with a possible D match to TRBD1 (6 bases). This receptor was taken from an adult in good health. Sequenced here: peripheral blood, sampled on day 0 of AZD1222 vaccination. CDR3 sequence: CASTPGGARQPQHF. The CDR3 DNA reads as TGTGCCAGTACCCCCGGGGGGGCTCGGCAGCCCCAGCATTTT.